These 17 T cell receptor beta chains came from one sample sequenced in a study of regulatory T cells in long-lasting Graves disease. Time point here: newly diagnosed GD, antithyroid drugs for less than 3 months. The authors made the TCR library using RNA they extracted from PBMCs. Both iRepertoire HTBI primers and Arm-PCR of CDR3 regions were used to build the TCR beta libraries. MiXCR, run by TCRdb on the multiplex PCR reads, gives a single entry per CDR3 protein. Of approximately 350,000 distinct CDR3 sequences in the sample, roughly 10% were seen once. The data were also submitted as part of a second study, on T cells in Graves' hyperthyroidism and ophthalmopathy.

The material sequenced was peripheral blood mononuclear cells (PBMCs), taken at new diagnosis, from a patient treated with antithyroid drugs. All receptors come from a woman aged 18 to 35 with Graves disease.

CDR3 DNA: TGTGCCTGGAGTAAAGACGTTCCTCTGCGAGAAAAACTGTTTTTT. Translation gives CAWSKDVPLREKLFF. The chain joins TRBV30 to TRBJ1-4; D ambiguous. V dropped 2 bases and J dropped 8 bases, with 18 bases sitting between them. There are 15 residues in the CDR3. Germline V lookup: CDR1 GTSNPN, CDR2 SVGIG (reference sequence).

The chain combines TRBV6-1 with TRBJ2-7; 7 nucleotides line up with TRBD1. The germline V gene has CDR1 MNHNS and CDR2 SASEGT. The V and J ends lost 6 bases and 5 bases, in that order; junction bases with no gene match: 7. The CDR3 covers 13 residues. CDR3 sequence: CASRKDRDHEQYF. CDR3 in DNA: TGTGCCAGCAGGAAAGACAGGGACCACGAGCAGTACTTC.

This clonotype was recorded at least ten times. V gene TRBV11-2 combines with J gene TRBJ1-2; tentatively, D is TRBD1 (5 bases). The ends were cut back, 0 bases at V and 2 bases at J, with 13 bases in the middle. This CDR3 is 16 amino acids long. Germline CDR1 and CDR2: SGHAT and FQNNGV. CDR3: CASSLELPPGNYGYTF. The CDR3 DNA follows: TGTGCCAGCAGCTTAGAACTTCCCCCAGGGAACTATGGCTACACCTTC.

The chain uses TRBV14 and TRBJ2-6, with a weak D call TRBD2 (5 bases). Trimming pared 0 bases from V and 2 bases from J, leaving 11 bases between. This CDR3 is built from 17 residues. The germline gives CDR1 SGHDN, CDR2 FVKESK. Written as DNA, the CDR3 is TGTGCCAGCAGCCAAGATTTGAGGGTCGCTGGGGCCAACGTCCTGACTTTC. Protein: CASSQDLRVAGANVLTF.

This clonotype was recorded a few times. The rearrangement uses TRBV12-3 or TRBV12-4 and TRBJ2-3, with D unclear. V lost 5 bases, J lost 2 bases, and 11 bases lay in between. This CDR3 is built from 14 residues. The CDR3 sequence: CASSPVLLTDTQYF. CDR3 coding DNA: TGTGCCAGCAGTCCCGTACTACTCACAGATACGCAGTATTTT.

The CDR3 DNA follows: TGCAGTGTGTTAGGACTAGCGGGATCCGAGGGCTACGAGCAGTACTTC. Its translation: CSVLGLAGSEGYEQYF. The rearrangement uses TRBV20-1 and TRBJ2-7, with TRBD2 matching over 12 bases. The CDR3 length is 16 residues. V lost 7 bases and J lost 3; bases outside the gene matches: 13. Germline CDR1 reads DFQATT; CDR2 reads SNEGSKA (reference sequence).

Only a few counts were recorded for this clonotype. The J gene is TRBJ1-1, the V gene TRBV10-3; D unclear. The germline CDR1 and CDR2 sequences are ENHRY and SYGVKD. The CDR3 consists of 14 residues. V was clipped by 10 bases and J by 3 bases, with 18 bases between them. The CDR3 loop is CATAFGVMDTEAFF. In DNA, the CDR3 is TGTGCCACGGCTTTCGGGGTAATGGACACTGAAGCTTTCTTT.

This clonotype has more than one count but fewer than ten. The chain carries TRBV3-1 and TRBJ2-5; 11 nucleotides agree with TRBD2. Germline CDR1 reads LGHDT; CDR2 reads YNNKEL (reference sequence). This CDR3 has 14 amino acids. Trimming cost V 2 bases and J 11 bases; bases outside gene matches: 7. The CDR3 loop reads CASSQTSGSYSQYF. The CDR3 DNA reads TGTGCCAGCAGCCAAACTAGCGGGAGTTACAGTCAGTACTTC.

This clonotype was observed a few times. V and J are TRBV7-9 and TRBJ2-1; D unclear. The CDR3 has 12 residues. Germline V lookup: CDR1 SEHNR, CDR2 FQNEAQ (reference sequence). V shed 5 bases and J shed 8 bases, with 10 bases lying between them. The CDR3 DNA follows: TGTGCCAGCAGCCCTAACGCCGATGAGCAGTTCTTC. This encodes CASSPNADEQFF.

CDR3 sequence: CASSLRPFIAGDYNNEQFF. The CDR3 DNA reads as TGTGCCAGCAGCTTACGGCCCTTTATAGCGGGAGATTATAACAATGAGCAGTTCTTC. The chain couples TRBV7-8 to TRBJ2-1, with 9 bases that match TRBD2. The CDR3 extends over 19 amino acids. V gave up 2 bases and J gave up 5 bases; unmatched junction bases: 16. CDR1 is SGHVS and CDR2 is FQNEAQ in the germline V gene. Complete variable domain (other parts from reference TRBV7-8 and TRBJ2-1): GAGVSQSPRYKVAKRGQDVALRCDPISGHVSLFWYQQALGQGPEFLTYFQNEAQLDKSGLPSDRFFAERPEGSVSTLKIQRTQQEDSAVYLCASSLRPFIAGDYNNEQFFGPGTRLTVL.

This clonotype was seen many times. The rearrangement uses TRBV6-5 and TRBJ2-7, with D unclear. The CDR3 has 14 residues. The germline V gene encodes CDR1 MNHEY and CDR2 SVGAGI. Trimming took 4 bases from V and 2 from J, leaving 12 bases between them. CDR3 nucleotides: TGTGCCAGCAGTTCCAGAAACCAGCCCTACGAGCAGTACGTC. Protein product: CASSSRNQPYEQYV.

This clonotype occurred many times. CDR3 DNA: TGTGCCAGCAGTGCAAAGGGGAACTATGGCTACACCTTC. Translating gives CASSAKGNYGYTF. This chain joins TRBV6-1 and TRBJ1-2, with a weak D call TRBD1 (5 bases). Germline CDR1 and CDR2: MNHNS and SASEGT. The CDR3 sequence is 13 residues long. Trimming cost V 4 bases and J 2 bases, with 8 bases left between them.

This clonotype was counted at least ten times. The rearrangement uses TRBV7-9 and TRBJ2-1, with D perhaps assigned TRBD1 or TRBD2 (5 bases each). Germline CDR1 reads SEHNR; CDR2 reads FQNEAQ (reference sequence). V gave up 5 bases and J gave up 8 bases, with 16 bases separating them. CDR3 length equals 14 residues. DNA for the CDR3: TGTGCCAGCAGCGGGGACGCGTCGGTGGATGAGCAGTTCTTC. As protein: CASSGDASVDEQFF.

This chain connects TRBV4-3 to TRBJ2-7; 9 nucleotides match TRBD2. Trimming removed 1 base from V and 2 bases from J; junction bases left unmatched: 9. Germline assignment: CDR1 LGHNA and CDR2 YSLEER. CDR3 size: 17 residues. The CDR3 loop is CASSQAAPSGGPYEQYV. The CDR3 DNA sequence: TGCGCCAGCAGCCAAGCCGCCCCCAGCGGGGGGCCCTACGAGCAGTACGTC.

This clonotype was found many times. The rearrangement joins TRBV29-1 to TRBJ2-7; 11 bases match TRBD2. Germline V gene lookup returns CDR1 SQVTM and CDR2 ANQGSEA. V was pared by 7 bases and J by 4 bases, with 15 bases of the junction left unmatched. CDR3 length: 16 amino acids. The CDR3 spells CSAVAPSGRTFYEQYF. CDR3 bases: TGCAGCGCTGTTGCGCCTAGCGGGAGGACCTTTTACGAGCAGTACTTC.

This clonotype turned up a few times. CDR3 protein: CASGNTGTGNTEAFF. The CDR3 nucleotides read TGTGCAAGCGGGAACACCGGGACCGGCAACACTGAAGCTTTCTTT. The chain is built from TRBV6-1 and TRBJ1-1; tentatively, D is TRBD1 (5 bases). The CDR3 spans 15 residues. Germline CDR1 is MNHNS and CDR2 is SASEGT.

This clonotype was seen ten or more times. The rearrangement joins TRBV27 to TRBJ2-2; no reliable D call. Trimming took 2 bases from V and 6 from J, leaving 7 bases between them. The CDR3 runs to 13 residues. Germline-derived CDR1 and CDR2 are MNHEY and SMNVEV (reference sequence). The CDR3 sequence is CASSLIESGELFF. The CDR3, as DNA: TGTGCCAGCAGTTTAATAGAATCCGGGGAGCTGTTTTTT.